These T cell receptor beta chains were read from a single sample in a study of blood T cell repertoires in COVID-19. The protocol was immunoSEQ multiplex PCR, while the TCRdb copy is restricted to in-frame clones and leaves out a portion. The sample yields about 320,000 clones, roughly nine tenths seen once. Sequences were obtained from peripheral blood. The receptors shown here come from a woman between 25 and 40 years old with COVID-19, enrolled during active disease. CDR3s include the opening cysteine and the closing phenylalanine or tryptophan. A D gene is named only where the DNA matches it firmly. Size tells how often a clone was seen (once, few, many) or the class of an expanded clone, and some rows leave it out.

clone size	J gene	D gene	V gene	CDR3 DNA	CDR3 protein
-	TRBJ1-1	-	TRBV5-1	TGCGCCAGCAGCTTGTGGGGCAGCACTGAAGCTTTCTTT	CASSLWGSTEAFF
few	TRBJ2-5	-	TRBV12-5	TGTGCTAGTGGTTTGGTACGCTCTAGCCGGCAAGAGACCCAGTACTTC	CASGLVRSSRQETQYF
-	TRBJ2-1	-	TRBV4-1	TGCGCCAGCAGCCAAGCTAGTATGTCGTTCTTC	CASSQASMSFF
-	TRBJ2-7	-	TRBV18	TGTGCCAGCTCGAACTTAAAGGACAGCCATGGGGACGAGCAGTACTTC	CASSNLKDSHGDEQYF
-	TRBJ2-7	-	TRBV6-5	TGTGCCAGCAGTTTCCGACAGTCCTACGAGCAGTACTTC	CASSFRQSYEQYF
-	TRBJ2-7	-	TRBV29-1	TGCAGCGTTTCCGGACAGTTTAGCTCCTACGAGCAGTACTTC	CSVSGQFSSYEQYF
few	TRBJ1-2	-	TRBV7-5	TGTGTCAGAAGCTTAACCCCGCAGGGACACCAGGGCTACACCTTC	CVRSLTPQGHQGYTF
-	TRBJ1-2	-	TRBV15	TGTGCCACCAGCAGAGGAGGTCTTTATGGCTACACCTTC	CATSRGGLYGYTF
-	TRBJ1-2	-	TRBV20-1	TGCAGTGCTCGTGAGAGTAAAGGCTACACCTTC	CSARESKGYTF
-	TRBJ1-2	TRBD1	TRBV11-2	TGTGCCAGCAGCTTAGTAGCGAGGGACAGGGGGCACTATGGCTACACCTTC	CASSLVARDRGHYGYTF
-	TRBJ1-2	TRBD1	TRBV2	TGTGCCAGCAGTGATACCAGACAGGGGAACTATGGCTACACCTTC	CASSDTRQGNYGYTF
-	TRBJ1-2	-	TRBV2	TGTGCCAGCAGTGAAAGGGGAAGAAACTATGGCTACACCTTC	CASSERGRNYGYTF
-	TRBJ2-1	-	TRBV3-1/TRBV3-2	TGTGCCAGCAGCCAAGAAGCCTCCGACTCCTACAATGAGCAGTTCTTC	CASSQEASDSYNEQFF
-	TRBJ1-2	-	TRBV12-3/TRBV12-4	TGTGCCAGCAGGAAAAAATCGACAGCTCTAACCTCCTTC	CASRKKSTALTSF
-	TRBJ2-7	TRBD2	TRBV2	TGTGCCAGCACCCTCAATAGCGGGGGCGACGAGCAGTACTTC	CASTLNSGGDEQYF
-	TRBJ1-2	-	TRBV29-1	TGCAGCGTTGATATTACAGGGACCGCTGGCTACACCTTC	CSVDITGTAGYTF
-	TRBJ2-1	-	TRBV15	TGTGCCACCAGGGAGGCAGGGGTTAATGAGCAGTTCTTC	CATREAGVNEQFF
few	TRBJ1-2	-	TRBV19	TGTGCCAGTAGTACACAGGGCGGATCCTATGGCTACACCTTC	CASSTQGGSYGYTF
once	TRBJ1-2	-	TRBV6-5	TGTGCCAGCAGTAAACACTCCGGGGAGACCTATGGCTACACCTTC	CASSKHSGETYGYTF
once	TRBJ2-2	-	TRBV4-2	TGTGCCAGCAGCCAAGCCTCTAACACCGGGGAGCTGTTTTTT	CASSQASNTGELFF
-	TRBJ2-3	-	TRBV4-1	TGCGCCAGCAGCCACCAGGGGTTGACAGATACGCAGTATTTT	CASSHQGLTDTQYF
-	TRBJ1-4	-	TRBV19	TGTGCCAGTTCCAGGGGAATAATTAATGAAAAACTGTTTTTT	CASSRGIINEKLFF
few	TRBJ2-7	TRBD1	TRBV9	TGTGCCAGCAGCGCCGGACAGGTTACGAGCTCCTACGAGCAGTACTTC	CASSAGQVTSSYEQYF
-	TRBJ2-1	TRBD1	TRBV14	TGTGCCAGCAGCCCCCGGGACAGGGGGTCCAATGAGCAGTTCTTC	CASSPRDRGSNEQFF
-	TRBJ1-1	-	TRBV28	TGTGCCAGCAGTTTGGGCAACACTGAAGCTTTCTTT	CASSLGNTEAFF
-	TRBJ2-7	TRBD1	TRBV5-1	TGCGCCAGCGGAGGTCCCGGGACAGGAGACTCCTACGAGCAGTACTTC	CASGGPGTGDSYEQYF
-	TRBJ2-7	-	TRBV11-2	TGTGCCAGCAGCTTAACCAGTCCGCCCGGGACAACCTCCCTGATCGAGCAGTACTTC	CASSLTSPPGTTSLIEQYF
-	TRBJ1-2	TRBD1	TRBV19	TGTGCCAGTGTCTCCGGGACAGGGGTTTATGGCTACACCTTC	CASVSGTGVYGYTF
few	TRBJ1-2	-	TRBV20-1	TGCAGTGCTAGTGGTGGGGTGGCGGAGGTTCTGCGCTACACCTTC	CSASGGVAEVLRYTF
-	TRBJ1-6	-	TRBV19	TGTGCCAGTTGCAGTGGGGGGGCGCGAGGGTCACCCCTCCACTTT	CASCSGGARGSPLHF
-	TRBJ1-4	TRBD1	TRBV18	TGTGCCAGCTCCTCTGGGGCGACAGGGCTTGAAAAACTGTTTTTT	CASSSGATGLEKLFF
-	TRBJ2-3	TRBD2	TRBV28	TGTGCCGTTGGGGGGGGACCCACAGATACGCAGTATTTT	CAVGGGPTDTQYF
-	TRBJ2-7	TRBD1	TRBV4-1	TGCGCCAGCAGCCATACAGGGGGAGAGCAGTACTTC	CASSHTGGEQYF
-	TRBJ2-7	TRBD2	TRBV7-2	TGTGCCAGCAGCTTTAGTCACGGCGGGGGAGAGCAGTACTTC	CASSFSHGGGEQYF
-	TRBJ1-3	-	TRBV7-2	TGTGCCAGCAGCCCAGACCCGGGACTTTGGTACACCATATATTTT	CASSPDPGLWYTIYF
-	TRBJ1-6	TRBD1	TRBV5-1	TGCGCCAGCAGTTTATCCGGGACAGGGGGCTCTCTTTATAATTCACCCCTCCACTTT	CASSLSGTGGSLYNSPLHF
-	TRBJ1-2	-	TRBV2	TGTGCCAGCAGTCCGGGACACAAAAACTATGGCTACACCTTC	CASSPGHKNYGYTF
-	TRBJ2-5	TRBD2	TRBV30	TGTGCCTGGAGACTTAGCGGGGGGCGGGAGACCCAGTACTTC	CAWRLSGGRETQYF
-	TRBJ2-2	TRBD2	TRBV30	TGTGCCTGTACAGGACTAGCACGAGGCACCGGGGAGCTGTTTTTT	CACTGLARGTGELFF
-	TRBJ1-4	TRBD1	TRBV7-9	TGTGCCAGCAGCTTAGTGGGACAGGGGAGTGAAAAACTGTTTTTT	CASSLVGQGSEKLFF
-	TRBJ2-1	-	TRBV4-1	TGCGCCAGCAGCCCAACAAGATCCTACAATGAGCAGTTCTTC	CASSPTRSYNEQFF
-	TRBJ1-3	TRBD1	TRBV7-6	TGTGCCAGCAGCGCGAGACAGGGGGCTAGTTCCGGAAACACCATATATTTT	CASSARQGASSGNTIYF
-	TRBJ1-2	-	TRBV12-3/TRBV12-4	TGTGCCAGCAGTTCGAGGTTGAGCTATGGCTACACCTTC	CASSSRLSYGYTF